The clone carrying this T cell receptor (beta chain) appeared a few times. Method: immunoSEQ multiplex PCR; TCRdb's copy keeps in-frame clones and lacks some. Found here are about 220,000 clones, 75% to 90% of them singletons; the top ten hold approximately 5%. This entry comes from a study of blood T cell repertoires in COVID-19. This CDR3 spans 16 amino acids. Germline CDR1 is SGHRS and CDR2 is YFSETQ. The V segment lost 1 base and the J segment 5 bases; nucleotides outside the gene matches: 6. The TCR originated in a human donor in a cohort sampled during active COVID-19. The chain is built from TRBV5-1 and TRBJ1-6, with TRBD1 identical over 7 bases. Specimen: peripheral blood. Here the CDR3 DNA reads TGCGCCAGCAGCTTGAATCGGGACAGCCATAATTCACCCCTCCACTTT. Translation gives CASSLNRDSHNSPLHF.